One sample yielded the 20 T cell receptor beta chains listed below, sequenced in a study of blood T cell repertoires in COVID-19. Data came from immunoSEQ multiplex PCR; TCRdb stores just in-frame clones and leaves some out. The sample shows approximately 260,000 clones, roughly 90% of them seen only once. Sequences were obtained from peripheral blood. These receptor sequences come from a man aged 55-75 years who had recovered from COVID-19.

The rearrangement uses TRBV24-1 and TRBJ2-3; possibly TRBD2 for D (6 bases). V was trimmed by 5 bases and J by 2 bases, leaving 13 bases between them. The germline gives CDR1 KGHDR, CDR2 SFDVKD. The CDR3 covers 15 residues. CDR3 sequence (DNA): TGTGCCACCAGTGGCCCTCCGGGGGACACAGATACGCAGTATTTT. Amino acids: CATSGPPGDTDTQYF.

V and J are TRBV9 and TRBJ2-6; 7 positions agree with TRBD1. This CDR3 spans 18 amino acids. With 6 bases clipped from V and 0 bases from J, the junction kept 12 bases outside the gene matches. In germline, CDR1 is SGDLS, CDR2 YYNGEE. This chain's CDR3 is CASTERQGQYSGANVLTF. In nucleotides, the CDR3 is TGTGCCAGCACTGAAAGACAGGGTCAATACTCTGGGGCCAACGTCCTGACTTTC.

This chain uses TRBV5-1 with TRBJ1-5, with TRBD1 identical over 9 bases. Germline lookup yields CDR1 SGHRS and CDR2 YFSETQ. The CDR3 extends over 15 amino acids. The V gene end was trimmed by 4 bases and the J gene end by 6 bases; junction bases not matched to a gene: 8. The CDR3 region is CASSPGTGFGQPQHF. The CDR3 DNA reads as TGCGCCAGCAGCCCCGGGACAGGGTTTGGTCAGCCCCAGCATTTT.

As for this clone: At the DNA level, this CDR3 is encoded by other sequences in the same sample as well. The chain carries TRBV5-1 and TRBJ2-1, with 7 bases aligning to TRBD1. Trimming at V came to 3 bases and at J to 7 bases, leaving 4 bases not matched to a gene. Germline assignment: CDR1 SGHRS and CDR2 YFSETQ. The CDR3 covers 13 residues. The CDR3 loop is CASSSRQGNEQFF. The CDR3 region has the DNA TGCGCCAGCAGCTCCCGACAGGGAAATGAGCAGTTCTTC.

The chain links TRBV24-1 to TRBJ2-1; TRBD2 is a possible D gene (5 bases). Trimming stripped 1 base from V and 6 bases from J, with 6 bases between. The CDR3 spans 13 residues. The germline V gene encodes CDR1 KGHDR and CDR2 SFDVKD. The CDR3 nucleotides read TGTGCCACCAGTGATTTTCGGGGCAATGAGCAGTTCTTC. It is translated as CATSDFRGNEQFF.

This chain joins TRBV6-5 and TRBJ1-5; possibly TRBD1 for D (5 bases). The V end was cut by 2 bases, the J end by 3 bases, with 5 bases between. CDR3 size: 13 residues. From germline, CDR1 is MNHEY and CDR2 SVGAGI. The CDR3 here is CASSYGANQPQHF. For the CDR3, the DNA is TGTGCCAGCAGTTACGGGGCCAATCAGCCCCAGCATTTT.

CDR3 amino acids: CASGGGGPGNTIYF. CDR3 DNA: TGTGCCAGCGGAGGGGGGGGCCCGGGAAACACCATATATTTT. The chain uses TRBV2 and TRBJ1-3; D perhaps matches TRBD1 (6 bases). There are 14 residues in the CDR3. Trimming pared 8 bases from V and 4 bases from J, leaving 15 bases between. Looked up from germline, CDR1 is SNHLY and CDR2 is FYNNEI.

The chain links TRBV6-1 to TRBJ1-5, with D possibly TRBD1 on 6 matching bases. The V end lost 2 bases, the J end lost 1 base, and 9 bases lay between the germline ends. The CDR3 runs 15 residues. Germline values: CDR1 MNHNS, CDR2 SASEGT. CDR3 sequence: CASSEQDRSNQPQHF. CDR3 DNA sequence: TGTGCCAGCAGTGAACAGGACAGAAGCAATCAGCCCCAGCATTTT.

The chain uses TRBV30 and TRBJ2-4, with D perhaps matching TRBD1 (6 bases). The V end was cut by 4 bases, the J end by 4 bases, with 11 bases between. Germline V gene lookup returns CDR1 GTSNPN and CDR2 SVGIG (reference sequence). The CDR3 consists of 13 residues. CDR3 coding DNA: TGTGCCTGGACGCCGGGACAAAAAAACATTCAGTACTTC. This codes for CAWTPGQKNIQYF. Full variable domain (remainder filled in from reference TRBV30 and TRBJ2-4): SQTIHQWPATLVQPVGSPLSLECTVEGTSNPNLYWYRQAAGRGLQLLFYSVGIGQISSEVPQNLSASRPQDRQFILSSKKLLLSDSGFYLCAWTPGQKNIQYFGAGTRLSVL.

As DNA, the CDR3 is TGTGCCAGCAGCCCCGTCACCGGGGAGCTGTTTTTT. Its protein product is CASSPVTGELFF. This rearrangement joins TRBV3-1 (or the pseudogene TRBV3-2) to TRBJ2-2; no clear D. V dropped 4 bases and J dropped 4 bases, with 4 bases sitting between them. CDR1 is LGHDT and CDR2 is YNNKEL in the germline V gene (reference sequence). The CDR3 is 12 residues long.

Details on this clone: Within the sample, other DNA sequences also encode this same CDR3. V usage is TRBV9 and J usage is TRBJ2-3; 11 bases agree with TRBD2. Germline values: CDR1 SGDLS, CDR2 YYNGEE. This CDR3 contains 16 residues. J lost 3 bases, V lost 0 bases, and 3 bases had no gene match. CDR3 coding DNA: TGTGCCAGCAGCGTAGGTCTAGCGGGGGGTACAGATACGCAGTATTTT. This codes for CASSVGLAGGTDTQYF.

The rearrangement links TRBV2 to TRBJ1-2; 8 bases agree with TRBD1. Looked up from germline, CDR1 is SNHLY and CDR2 is FYNNEI. With 10 bases clipped from V and 4 bases from J, the junction kept 8 bases outside the gene matches. This CDR3 region has 13 residues. CDR3 nucleotides: TGTGCCACCAAGATCGACAGGGGCTATGGCTACACCTTC. Its translation is CATKIDRGYGYTF.

This clone has more than one count but fewer than ten. This chain joins TRBV7-8 and TRBJ2-4; 9 bases map to TRBD1. CDR3 length: 20 residues. V trimming: 5 bases; J trimming: 1 base; junction bases outside the gene matches: 18. CDR1 is SGHVS and CDR2 is FQNEAQ in the germline V gene. The CDR3 nucleotides read TGTGCCAGCAGCCCACACAGGACAGGGGCCGTCGGACCGGCCAAAAACATTCAGTACTTC. This gives the protein CASSPHRTGAVGPAKNIQYF.

The genes are TRBV5-1 and TRBJ1-2; 7 bases are a match to TRBD1. Germline trimming cut 2 bases from V and 7 bases from J; bases unmatched to any gene: 8. The CDR3 is made up of 14 amino acids. Germline V gene lookup returns CDR1 SGHRS and CDR2 YFSETQ. CDR3 sequence: CASSLTTGVGGYTF. The CDR3 DNA reads as TGCGCCAGCAGCTTAACTACAGGGGTGGGTGGCTACACCTTC.

This rearrangement joins TRBV6-5 to TRBJ1-6; D not resolved. Per the germline V gene, CDR1 is MNHEY and CDR2 is SVGAGI. The CDR3 runs 15 residues. The V end was cut by 0 bases, the J end by 10 bases, with 13 bases between. The CDR3 loop reads CASSYSSGEGSPLHF. The CDR3 nucleotides are TGTGCCAGCAGTTACTCGAGCGGGGAGGGCTCACCCCTCCACTTT.

The chain uses TRBV27 and TRBJ2-1, with 8 bases lining up with TRBD1. The germline V gene has CDR1 MNHEY and CDR2 SMNVEV (reference sequence). V dropped 5 bases and J dropped 7; count of bases not matched to a gene: 7. CDR3 length equals 14 residues. The CDR3 DNA follows: TGTGCCAGCAGTCCGCTGGACAGGGTGAATGAGCAGTTCTTC. It translates to CASSPLDRVNEQFF.

This chain connects TRBV6-6 to TRBJ2-7; D gene unclear. CDR1 and CDR2 (germline): MNHNY, SVGAGI (reference sequence). With 7 bases removed from V and 2 bases from J, the gap between germline ends came to 15 bases. CDR3 length equals 14 residues. CDR3: CASTYRRVTYEQYF. In DNA form, the CDR3 reads TGTGCCAGCACCTACCGACGGGTTACCTACGAGCAGTACTTC.

The V and J genes are TRBV21-1 and TRBJ2-2; TRBD2 is the table's D call, not checked against the DNA. TRBV21-1 is annotated as a pseudogene. The CDR3 loop spans 16 amino acids. The CDR3 loop is CASPGERGGGTGELFF. The DNA of the CDR3 is TGTGCCAGCCCCGGTGAGCGGGGGGGCGGCACCGGGGAGCTGTTTTTT.

This clone has more than one count but fewer than ten. The chain is built from TRBV6-5 and TRBJ2-5, with TRBD1 matching over 9 bases. The germline gives CDR1 MNHEY, CDR2 SVGAGI. The CDR3 is made up of 14 amino acids. V shed 4 bases, J shed 5 bases, and the junction held 5 bases outside the gene matches. CDR3 in DNA: TGTGCCAGCAGTTCGGGACAGGGTGTCGAGACCCAGTACTTC. As protein: CASSSGQGVETQYF.

The chain employs TRBV24-1 and TRBJ2-5; 8 nucleotides match TRBD1. Germline CDR1 and CDR2: KGHDR and SFDVKD. The CDR3 sequence is 15 residues long. J was trimmed by 5 bases and V by 3 bases; bases with no gene match: 7. DNA of the CDR3: TGTGCCACCAGTGATCTCCAGGGGGCGGATGAGACCCAGTACTTC. This codes for CATSDLQGADETQYF.